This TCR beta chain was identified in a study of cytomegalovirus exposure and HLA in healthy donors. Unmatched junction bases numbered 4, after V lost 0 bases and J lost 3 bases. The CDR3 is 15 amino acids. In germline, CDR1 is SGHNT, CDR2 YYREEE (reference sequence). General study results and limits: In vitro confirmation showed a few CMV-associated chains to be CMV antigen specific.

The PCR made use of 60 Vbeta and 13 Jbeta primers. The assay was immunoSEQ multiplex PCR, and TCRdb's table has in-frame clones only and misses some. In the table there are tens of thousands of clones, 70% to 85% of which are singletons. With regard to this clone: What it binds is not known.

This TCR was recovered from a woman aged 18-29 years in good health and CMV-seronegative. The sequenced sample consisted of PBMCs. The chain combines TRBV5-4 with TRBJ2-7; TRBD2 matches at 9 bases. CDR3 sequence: CASSLAEAGGYEQYF. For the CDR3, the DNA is TGTGCCAGCAGCTTGGCTGAAGCGGGGGGCTACGAGCAGTACTTC.